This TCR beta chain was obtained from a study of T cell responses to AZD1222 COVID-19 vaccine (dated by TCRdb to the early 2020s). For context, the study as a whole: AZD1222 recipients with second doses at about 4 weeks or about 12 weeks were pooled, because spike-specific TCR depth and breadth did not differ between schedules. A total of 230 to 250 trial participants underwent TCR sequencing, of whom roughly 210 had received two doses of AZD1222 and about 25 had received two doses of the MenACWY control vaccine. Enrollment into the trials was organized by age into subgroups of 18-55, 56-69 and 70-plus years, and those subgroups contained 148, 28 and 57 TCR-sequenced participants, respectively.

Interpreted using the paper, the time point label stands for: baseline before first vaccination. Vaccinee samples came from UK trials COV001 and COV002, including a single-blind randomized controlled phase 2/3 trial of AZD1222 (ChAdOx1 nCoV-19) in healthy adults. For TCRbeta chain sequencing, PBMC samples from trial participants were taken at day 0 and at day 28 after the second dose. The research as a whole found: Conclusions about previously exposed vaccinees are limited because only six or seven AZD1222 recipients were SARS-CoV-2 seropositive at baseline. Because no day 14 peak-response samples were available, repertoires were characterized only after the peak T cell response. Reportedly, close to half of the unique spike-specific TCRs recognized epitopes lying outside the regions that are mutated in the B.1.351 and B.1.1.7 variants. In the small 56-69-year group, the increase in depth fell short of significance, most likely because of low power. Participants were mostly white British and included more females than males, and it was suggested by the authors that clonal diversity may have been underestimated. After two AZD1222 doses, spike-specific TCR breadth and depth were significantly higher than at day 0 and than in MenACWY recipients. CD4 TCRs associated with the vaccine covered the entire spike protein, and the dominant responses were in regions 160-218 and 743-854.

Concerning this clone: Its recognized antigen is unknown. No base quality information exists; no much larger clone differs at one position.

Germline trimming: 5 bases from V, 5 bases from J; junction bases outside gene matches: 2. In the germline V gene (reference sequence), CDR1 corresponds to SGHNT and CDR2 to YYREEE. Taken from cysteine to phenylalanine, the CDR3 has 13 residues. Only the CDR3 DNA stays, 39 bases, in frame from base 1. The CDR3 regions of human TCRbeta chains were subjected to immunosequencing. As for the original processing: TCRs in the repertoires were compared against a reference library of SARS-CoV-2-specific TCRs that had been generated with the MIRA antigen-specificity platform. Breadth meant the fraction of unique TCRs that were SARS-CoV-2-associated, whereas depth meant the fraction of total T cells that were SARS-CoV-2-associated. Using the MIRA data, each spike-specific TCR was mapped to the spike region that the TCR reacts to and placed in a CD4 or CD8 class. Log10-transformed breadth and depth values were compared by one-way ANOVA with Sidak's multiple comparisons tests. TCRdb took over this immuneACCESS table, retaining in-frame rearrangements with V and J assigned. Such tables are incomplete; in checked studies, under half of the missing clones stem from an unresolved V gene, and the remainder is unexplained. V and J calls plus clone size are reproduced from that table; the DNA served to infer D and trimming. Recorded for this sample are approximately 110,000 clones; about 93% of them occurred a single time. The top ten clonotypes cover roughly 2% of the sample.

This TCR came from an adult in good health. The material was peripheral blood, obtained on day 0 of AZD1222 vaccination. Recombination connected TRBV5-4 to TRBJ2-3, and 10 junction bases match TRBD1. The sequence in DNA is TGTGCCAGCAGGACAGGGGGCAAAGATACGCAGTATTTT. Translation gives CASRTGGKDTQYF.